The clone carrying this TCR beta chain showed up many times. The repertoire was sequenced with immunoSEQ multiplex PCR; TCRdb's copy has only in-frame clones and lacks some. The repertoire consists of around 700,000 clones, with less than 85% occurring once and the leading ten covering over 1.5%. The record originates from a study of shared clonotypes between healthy human individuals. Germline V gene data show CDR1 as ENHRY and CDR2 as SYGVKD. CDR3 length: 15 residues. V was clipped by 3 bases and J by 3 bases, with 11 bases between them. V is TRBV10-3 and J is TRBJ2-2; tentative D call: TRBD1 (6 bases). The specimen sequenced was memory CD4+ T cells sorted from blood. The subset denotes: CD45RA-negative fraction. This sequence was found in a woman in her thirties in good health. This chain's CDR3 is CAISERTVYTGELFF. The CDR3 DNA follows: TGTGCCATCAGTGAACGGACAGTTTACACCGGGGAGCTGTTTTTT.